This T cell receptor (beta chain) was found in a study of identical twins. This clonotype was seen only a few times. Antigen unknown. Unique molecular identifiers were present on the cDNA, which also gained a universal primer site by template switching. TCRdb used MiXCR to reprocess the 5' RACE reads, holding one entry per CDR3 protein. The sample contains some 630,000 distinct CDR3 sequences, around 7.5% of which appear only once. Study outcomes and limitations: Insertions were reduced in abundant cord blood beta clonotypes but not in memory repertoires. In drawing conclusions, the study used cross-sectional statistical analysis and did not follow the same donors.

V shed 0 bases, J shed 1 base, and the junction held 3 bases outside the gene matches. Germline V gene data show CDR1 as SGHRS and CDR2 as YFSETQ. The CDR3 runs 16 residues. Another study also made use of these data, one on yellow fever vaccine responses in identical twins. As that study records: Twins reportedly appeared to share part of their vaccine T cell response while keeping part individual.

Source material: PBMCs. J is TRBJ2-5 and V is TRBV5-1, with 10 bases identical to TRBD1. The TCR sequence derives from a woman aged 18-35 years in good health. CDR3 sequence: CASSLGDRGIQETQYF. The DNA of the CDR3 is TGCGCCAGCAGCTTGGGGGACAGGGGTATCCAAGAGACCCAGTACTTC.